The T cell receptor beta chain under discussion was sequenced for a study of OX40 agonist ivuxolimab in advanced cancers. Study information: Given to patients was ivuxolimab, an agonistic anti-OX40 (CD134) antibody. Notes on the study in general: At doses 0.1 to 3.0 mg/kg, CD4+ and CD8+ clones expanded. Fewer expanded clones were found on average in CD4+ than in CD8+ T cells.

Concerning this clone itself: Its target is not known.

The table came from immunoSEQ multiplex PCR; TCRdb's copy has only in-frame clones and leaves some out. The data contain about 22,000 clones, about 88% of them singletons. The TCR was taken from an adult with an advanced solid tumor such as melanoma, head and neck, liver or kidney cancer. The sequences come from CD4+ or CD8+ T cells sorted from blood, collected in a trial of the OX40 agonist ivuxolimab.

Here the CDR3 reads CASSLAAWSTDTQYF. The CDR3 nucleotides are TGTGCCAGCAGCTTAGCGGCGTGGAGCACAGATACGCAGTATTTT. V and J are TRBV11-2 and TRBJ2-3, with no clear D. The CDR3 consists of 15 residues. Per germline, CDR1 SGHAT and CDR2 FQNNGV. The germline V and J ends were trimmed by 1 base and 0 bases, with 8 bases remaining between them.